A single sample gave rise to the 18 T cell receptor beta chains below, sequenced in a study of regulatory T cells in long-lasting Graves disease. The time point was: newly diagnosed GD, antithyroid drugs for less than 3 months. Extracted RNA from PBMCs served as the source of the TCR library. Investigators prepared the TCR beta libraries by applying iRepertoire HTBI primers and Arm-PCR of CDR3 regions. TCRdb recomputed calls from the multiplex PCR reads with MiXCR, one row per CDR3 protein. The data contain about 450,000 distinct CDR3 sequences, 16% of them singletons. The data were also submitted as part of a second study, on T cells in Graves' hyperthyroidism and ophthalmopathy.

The sequences come from peripheral blood mononuclear cells (PBMCs), collected at new diagnosis, from a patient treated with antithyroid drugs. The receptor set was obtained from a woman aged 25 to 39 with Graves disease.

This clonotype was seen at least ten times. This rearrangement joins TRBV7-2 to TRBJ2-1, with D unresolved. Germline loops: CDR1 SGHTA, CDR2 FQGNSA. Trimming took off 1 base at V and 0 bases at J, with 7 bases between the two ends. The CDR3 covers 15 residues. CDR3 sequence (DNA): TGTGCCAGCAGCTTAGGGGTCTACTCCTACAATGAGCAGTTCTTC. Its translation: CASSLGVYSYNEQFF.

About this clonotype itself: This may come from a read error, since a much larger clone is one base off. The conserved closing phenylalanine or tryptophan is absent in this CDR3, likely reflecting a read error. V gene TRBV28 combines with J gene TRBJ1-5; D is unclear. V was pared by 1 base and J by 2 bases, with 12 bases between. CDR1 MDHEN and CDR2 SYDVKM come from the germline V gene. The CDR3 loop spans 16 amino acids. As DNA, the CDR3 is TGTGCCAGCAGTTTATCCGAGTTCTGGGGCAATCAGCCCCAGCATTCT. Protein product: CASSLSEFWGNQPQHS.

This clonotype was observed many times. The chain links TRBV6-5 to TRBJ1-1; 7 bases agree with TRBD1. The V gene end was trimmed by 2 bases and the J gene end by 10 bases; junction bases not matched to a gene: 1. Germline V CDR1 and CDR2: MNHEY, SVGAGI. There are 11 residues in the CDR3. In DNA form, the CDR3 reads TGTGCCAGCAGTTACGCAGGGGGAGCTTTCTTT. Amino acids: CASSYAGGAFF.

In this sample, this clonotype turned up a few times. J is TRBJ2-5 and V is TRBV5-8; a possible D gene is TRBD2 (5 bases). The CDR3 is made up of 13 amino acids. Germline CDR1 and CDR2: SGHTS and YDEGEE. V was pared by 6 bases and J by 4 bases, with 13 bases between. The CDR3 spells CASTVLGRETQYF. The CDR3 DNA sequence: TGTGCCAGCACCGTGTTGGGGAGAGAGACCCAGTACTTC.

The J gene is TRBJ2-6, the V gene TRBV4-1; D unclear. Deletions cut 1 base from V and 10 bases from J, with 8 bases between. The CDR3 has 13 residues. Germline CDR1 reads MGHRA; CDR2 reads YSYEKL. CDR3 loop: CASSQGGRNVLTF. The CDR3 coding sequence is TGCGCCAGCAGCCAAGGGGGTCGGAACGTCCTGACTTTC.

This clonotype was recorded a few times. The rearrangement links TRBV30 to TRBJ1-6; D is unresolved. V was clipped by 4 bases and J by 9 bases, with 13 bases between them. The CDR3 covers 13 residues. Looked up from germline, CDR1 is GTSNPN and CDR2 is SVGIG (reference sequence). The CDR3 DNA reads as TGTGCCTGGAACCGGGCGCAACTTTCACCCCTCCACTTT. It yields the protein CAWNRAQLSPLHF.

At least ten counts were recorded for this clonotype. DNA for the CDR3: TGTGCCAGCAGCCTCAAAGGAAGGGGGCTAGCGGGATATGAGCAGTACTTC. Encoded protein: CASSLKGRGLAGYEQYF. The chain couples TRBV12-3 or TRBV12-4 to TRBJ2-7; TRBD2 agrees at 9 bases. The CDR3 loop spans 17 amino acids. V was clipped by 6 bases and J by 7 bases; unmatched bases: 19.

This clonotype was observed a few times. The CDR3 protein is CASSQTRRQPQHF. The DNA of the CDR3 is TGTGCCAGCAGCCAGACAAGGCGTCAGCCCCAGCATTTT. The rearrangement joins TRBV27 to TRBJ1-5; D is unresolved. The V gene's germline CDR1 is MNHEY and CDR2 SMNVEV (reference sequence). The CDR3 is 13 amino acids. V was trimmed by 6 bases and J by 6 bases, leaving 12 bases between them.

The table lists this clonotype with a few counts. In DNA, the CDR3 is TGTGCCAGCAGCGCTAGCCAGGGGACCCAGTACTTC. Translation gives CASSASQGTQYF. The chain employs TRBV7-2 and TRBJ2-5; D possibly uses TRBD1 or TRBD2 (5 bases each). Trimming left V 5 bases short and J 7 bases short, with 11 bases between. CDR3 length equals 12 residues. Germline assignment: CDR1 SGHTA and CDR2 FQGNSA.

This clonotype was observed at least ten times. The rearrangement uses TRBV28 and TRBJ1-5, with unresolved D. Germline V CDR1 and CDR2: MDHEN, SYDVKM. V lost 5 bases, J lost 3 bases, and 14 bases lay in between. The CDR3 has 15 amino acids. The CDR3 reads CASSTPGSPNQPQHF. The CDR3 DNA reads as TGTGCCAGCAGTACCCCCGGCAGCCCCAATCAGCCCCAGCATTTT.

This clonotype was observed a few times. The genes are TRBV7-6 and TRBJ1-4, with a tentative D call TRBD1 (6 bases). V lost 5 bases, J lost 2 bases, and 15 bases lay in between. The CDR3 extends over 16 amino acids. In germline, CDR1 is SGHVS, CDR2 FNYEAQ. The CDR3 nucleotides are TGTGCCAGCAGCCAGAGCGATCAGGGGACTAATGAAAAACTGTTTTTT. Amino acids: CASSQSDQGTNEKLFF.

This clonotype appeared many times. The rearrangement joins TRBV6-1 to TRBJ2-3; unclear D gene. Trimming took off 8 bases at V and 1 base at J, with 10 bases between the two ends. The CDR3 runs 13 residues. The germline CDR1 and CDR2 sequences are MNHNS and SASEGT. The CDR3 region is CASVLVGTDTQYF. As DNA, the CDR3 is TGTGCCAGCGTCCTAGTCGGCACAGATACGCAGTATTTT.

The table lists this clonotype with a few counts. The chain links TRBV3-1 to TRBJ2-1, with TRBD1 as a possible D gene (6 bases). The CDR3 is made up of 13 amino acids. Germline V gene data show CDR1 as LGHDT and CDR2 as YNNKEL (reference sequence). Trimming pared 4 bases from V and 6 bases from J, leaving 10 bases between. The CDR3 sequence: CASSRVGGNEQFF. DNA for the CDR3: TGTGCCAGCAGCCGTGTAGGGGGCAATGAGCAGTTCTTC.

Many counts were recorded for this clonotype. The chain couples TRBV2 to TRBJ2-1; D remains ambiguous. CDR3 length: 13 residues. CDR1 is SNHLY, CDR2 FYNNEI, per germline. V shed 8 bases and J shed 0 bases, with 8 bases lying between them. In DNA form, the CDR3 reads TGTGCCAGCGCACTTAGCTCCTACAATGAGCAGTTCTTC. Its translation: CASALSSYNEQFF.

Only a few counts were recorded for this clonotype. A much larger clone lies a single base off, so this may be a read error. This rearrangement joins TRBV3-1 to TRBJ1-1; D possibly corresponds to TRBD1 (5 bases). The CDR3 covers 14 residues. Trimming stripped 4 bases from V and 1 base from J, with 10 bases between. Germline V gene lookup returns CDR1 LGHDT and CDR2 YNNKEL (reference sequence). CDR3: CASSREGTNTEAFF. CDR3 nucleotides: TGTGCCAGCAGCCGGGAAGGGACGAACACTGAAGCTTTCTTT.

This clonotype was recorded at least ten times. The chain recombines TRBV12-3 or TRBV12-4 with TRBJ1-4; D not certain. The CDR3 runs to 14 residues. With 1 base removed from V and 8 bases from J, the gap between germline ends came to 11 bases. In DNA, the CDR3 is TGTGCCAGCAGTTTAGGTCGAGGGAAGGAAAAACTGTTTTTT. Its protein is CASSLGRGKEKLFF.

This clonotype was counted many times. The chain has TRBV20-1 and TRBJ2-1; 7 nucleotides align to TRBD2. In germline, CDR1 is DFQATT, CDR2 SNEGSKA (reference sequence). V dropped 4 bases and J dropped 2; count of bases not matched to a gene: 5. CDR3 length: 14 amino acids. The CDR3 protein is CSATGLVPYNEQFF. DNA of the CDR3: TGCAGTGCTACAGGACTAGTTCCCTACAATGAGCAGTTCTTC.

The V call is TRBV7-8, the J call TRBJ2-7; 10 bases fit TRBD1. Germline V gene sequence: CDR1 SGHVS, CDR2 FQNEAQ. V lost 4 bases, J lost 2 bases, and 5 bases stayed unmatched. This CDR3 spans 15 amino acids. In DNA form, the CDR3 reads TGTGCCAGCAGCTCAGGGACAGGGGTACCCTACGAGCAGTACTTC. Its translation: CASSSGTGVPYEQYF.